This TCR beta chain was sequenced in a study of STAT5B mutations in CD4+ large granular lymphocyte leukemia. Study-level findings and limits: Main leukemic clonotypes were patient-specific, but about 26% appeared at low frequency elsewhere. CD4-sorted patient repertoires seemed more clonal than healthy CD4+ repertoires. Compared with healthy controls (2/35), patient top clones favored TRBV06 (8/27).

CDR1 and CDR2 from the germline V gene are SNHLY and FYNNEI. Trimming pared 0 bases from V and 6 bases from J, leaving 12 bases between. The CDR3 consists of 15 residues. For this clone: Its antigen is not identified. Other DNA sequences in the same sample also yield this CDR3.

Authors' analysis steps: The detection floor for productive clonotype frequency was 2.59 x 10-5. Assay used: immunoSEQ multiplex PCR; TCRdb lists only in-frame clones, some missing. That table gives V, J and clone size, and the DNA gave D and trimming. The table has tens of thousands of clones, roughly 70% seen once; the top ten hold 0.85% to 1.2%. The receptor was derived from a human donor in good health. The chain joins TRBV2 to TRBJ1-5; tentative D call: TRBD1 (5 bases). The sequenced sample consisted of CD4+ T cells from blood buffy coats. The CDR3 nucleotides read TGTGCCAGCAGTGAAGCGCGGGGCGCGGGTCAGCCCCAGCATTTT. This encodes CASSEARGAGQPQHF.